Listed here are 22 T cell receptor beta chains from one sample, sequenced in a study of blood T cell repertoires in COVID-19. Assay used: immunoSEQ multiplex PCR; TCRdb lists only in-frame clones, some missing. The repertoire holds fewer than 250,000 clones, with about 84% as singletons. Sample: PBMCs or T cells enriched from blood (not recorded which). Receptors were obtained from a woman in her fifties or sixties who had recovered from COVID-19.

V usage is TRBV6-6 and J usage is TRBJ1-6, with unresolved D. This CDR3 has 15 amino acids. The germline V and J ends were trimmed by 8 bases and 5 bases, with 16 bases remaining between them. Germline V lookup: CDR1 MNHNY, CDR2 SVGAGI (reference sequence). CDR3 protein: CASVPEAIDNSPLHF. The CDR3 DNA follows: TGTGCCAGCGTTCCTGAGGCAATTGATAATTCACCCCTCCACTTT.

The CDR3 loop is CASSSQGVWETQYF. In DNA, the CDR3 is TGTGCCAGCAGTTCTCAGGGGGTATGGGAGACCCAGTACTTC. The chain links TRBV2 to TRBJ2-5; 7 bases map to TRBD1. The CDR3 has 14 residues. Trimming at V came to 5 bases and at J to 5 bases, leaving 8 bases not matched to a gene. Germline CDR1 SNHLY, CDR2 FYNNEI.

The chain recombines TRBV5-4 with TRBJ2-1; TRBD2 agrees at 10 bases. The CDR3 consists of 15 residues. The junction had 8 bases not matched to a gene; V was cut back by 4 bases and J by 7 bases. CDR1 SGHNT and CDR2 YYREEE come from the germline V gene (reference sequence). CDR3 loop: CASSPRLAGPNEQFF. The CDR3 coding sequence is TGTGCCAGCAGCCCTCGACTAGCGGGCCCGAATGAGCAGTTCTTC.

This chain connects TRBV7-6 to TRBJ2-7; a weak D match, TRBD2 (5 bases). This CDR3 is built from 15 residues. Germline values: CDR1 SGHVS, CDR2 FNYEAQ. The ends were cut back, 1 base at V and 12 bases at J, with 22 bases in the middle. CDR3 in amino acids: CASSLGGVGSGKAYF. CDR3 nucleotide sequence: TGTGCCAGCAGCTTAGGTGGGGTAGGGTCGGGAAAGGCGTACTTC.

This clone was seen only once. V and J are TRBV7-6 and TRBJ2-1; 7 bases match TRBD2. Germline CDR1 reads SGHVS; CDR2 reads FNYEAQ. This CDR3 is built from 16 residues. Trimming took 5 bases from V and 3 from J; bases not matched to a gene: 10. The CDR3 DNA reads TGTGCCAGCAGCCCCCTACCGGGACTATACTACAATGAGCAGTTCTTC. It encodes CASSPLPGLYYNEQFF.

This clone was detected only a few times. The rearrangement uses TRBV6-5 and TRBJ2-7; weak D call: TRBD2 (6 bases). V dropped 7 bases and J dropped 2 bases, with 12 bases sitting between them. CDR1 is MNHEY and CDR2 is SVGAGI in the germline V gene. The CDR3 is made up of 13 amino acids. This chain's CDR3 is CASKRAGTYEQYF. The DNA for the CDR3 is TGTGCCAGCAAGCGGGCAGGGACCTACGAGCAGTACTTC.

The chain employs TRBV13 and TRBJ2-7; TRBD2 matches 7 bases. The V gene's germline CDR1 is PRHDT and CDR2 FYEKMQ (reference sequence). Unmatched junction bases numbered 4, after V lost 2 bases and J lost 3 bases. This CDR3 has 14 amino acids. CDR3 sequence (DNA): TGTGCCAGCAGCTTAAGGACTAGAATCTACGAGCAGTACTTC. It is translated as CASSLRTRIYEQYF.

This sequence joins TRBV4-2 and TRBJ2-5; TRBD2 matches 7 bases. J gave up 4 bases and V 5 bases, and 13 bases lay outside the gene matches. The CDR3 covers 16 residues. Germline CDR1 is LGHNA and CDR2 is YNFKEQ. The chain's CDR3 is CASSGSLRAGVETQYF. Here the CDR3 DNA reads TGTGCCAGCAGCGGATCCCTCAGGGCGGGAGTAGAGACCCAGTACTTC.

This chain connects TRBV23-1 to TRBJ2-3, with D hard to call. TRBV23-1 is flagged as an ORF with uncertain function. CDR3 length: 18 amino acids. V lost 6 bases, J lost 4 bases, and 26 bases lay in between. The CDR3 protein is CASSRYALITHEADTQYF. In DNA form, the CDR3 reads TGCGCCAGCAGCCGATATGCTCTTATTACACACGAGGCAGATACGCAGTATTTT.

This chain joins TRBV28 and TRBJ2-1; 9 bases are shared with TRBD1. Per the germline V gene, CDR1 is MDHEN and CDR2 is SYDVKM. V lost 6 bases, J lost 6 bases, and 6 bases stayed unmatched. The CDR3 runs 14 residues. CDR3 in amino acids: CASRPGTGPNEQFF. CDR3 DNA: TGTGCCAGCAGACCCGGGACAGGGCCCAATGAGCAGTTCTTC.

This sequence joins TRBV27 and TRBJ1-4; D is perhaps TRBD1 (5 bases). There are 15 residues in the CDR3. The germline V and J ends were trimmed by 1 base and 8 bases, with 14 bases remaining between them. Germline-derived CDR1 and CDR2 are MNHEY and SMNVEV (reference sequence). In nucleotides, the CDR3 is TGTGCCAGCAGTTTATATCGGGGGTGGGAAGAAAAACTGTTTTTT. Protein sequence: CASSLYRGWEEKLFF.

The chain couples TRBV6-2 or TRBV6-3 to TRBJ2-1; 8 positions match TRBD2. The germline V gene encodes CDR1 MNHEY and CDR2 SVGEGT. The CDR3 totals 15 residues. With 5 bases clipped from V and 9 bases from J, the junction kept 12 bases outside the gene matches. CDR3 residues: CASSTPGLGRGEQFF. The CDR3, as DNA: TGTGCCAGCAGTACTCCGGGACTAGGGCGAGGTGAGCAGTTCTTC.

The chain combines TRBV24-1 with TRBJ2-1; TRBD1 might be the D (6 bases). Per germline, CDR1 KGHDR and CDR2 SFDVKD. The V and J ends lost 4 bases and 7 bases respectively, with 16 bases between them. CDR3 size: 15 residues. CDR3 nucleotides: TGTGCCACCAGTGAGCTCAGGGGATCTATAAATGAGCAGTTCTTC. This sequence encodes CATSELRGSINEQFF.

V gene TRBV27 combines with J gene TRBJ2-2; TRBD1 is a possible D gene (5 bases). There are 18 residues in the CDR3. Germline V gene sequence: CDR1 MNHEY, CDR2 SMNVEV (reference sequence). V was clipped by 2 bases and J by 0 bases, with 16 bases between them. The CDR3: CASSLIWWGEANTGELFF. CDR3 coding DNA: TGTGCCAGCAGTTTAATTTGGTGGGGCGAAGCGAACACCGGGGAGCTGTTTTTT.

The chain uses TRBV6-5 and TRBJ2-1, with 10 bases fitting TRBD2. The V gene's germline CDR1 is MNHEY and CDR2 SVGAGI. J lost 4 bases, V lost 6 bases, and 3 bases had no gene match. This CDR3 comprises 14 residues. The CDR3 here is CASRQREGYNEQFF. CDR3 sequence (DNA): TGTGCCAGCAGGCAGCGGGAGGGATACAATGAGCAGTTCTTC.

V gene TRBV5-4 combines with J gene TRBJ2-4; 7 bases fit TRBD2. The germline gives CDR1 SGHNT, CDR2 YYREEE (reference sequence). CDR3 size: 15 residues. V was pared by 5 bases and J by 3 bases, with 8 bases of the junction left unmatched. In DNA form, the CDR3 reads TGTGCCAGCAGTCAGACGGGCGGGGGCAAAAACATTCAGTACTTC. Its translation: CASSQTGGGKNIQYF.

J is TRBJ1-3 and V is TRBV10-3, with a weak D call TRBD1 (5 bases). The CDR3 is 13 amino acids. Germline loops: CDR1 ENHRY, CDR2 SYGVKD. V lost 8 bases, J lost 0 bases, and 8 bases lay in between. The CDR3: CAIRQSSGNTIYF. The CDR3 DNA reads TGTGCCATCCGACAGAGCTCTGGAAACACCATATATTTT.

V gene TRBV19 combines with J gene TRBJ1-4, with 10 bases aligning to TRBD1. V lost 3 bases and J lost 7; bases outside the gene matches: 20. Germline V gene data show CDR1 as LNHDA and CDR2 as SQIVND (reference sequence). This CDR3 contains 20 residues. CDR3 in DNA: TGTGCCAGTAGTATTCGGACAATTTTTTCCGAGGACAGGGGGAGTGAAAAACTGTTTTTT. Translated, it gives CASSIRTIFSEDRGSEKLFF.

V is TRBV6-4 and J is TRBJ1-6, with TRBD1 as a possible D gene (6 bases). The CDR3 runs 14 residues. Trimming left V 3 bases short and J 7 bases short, with 10 bases between. In germline, CDR1 is MRHNA, CDR2 SNTAGT. CDR3 nucleotides: TGTGCCAGCAGTGAGACAGGCGGGAATTCACCCCTCCACTTT. This translates into CASSETGGNSPLHF.

DNA of the CDR3: TGTGCCAGTAGTACAGACAGAGGAAGGTATGGCTACACCTTC. Its protein is CASSTDRGRYGYTF. The chain combines TRBV19 with TRBJ1-2, with D possibly matching TRBD1 (5 bases). Germline V gene lookup returns CDR1 LNHDA and CDR2 SQIVND (reference sequence). V lost 4 bases and J lost 5, with 14 bases in between. The CDR3 runs to 14 residues.

The genes are TRBV28 and TRBJ2-7; 7 bases match TRBD2. Germline loops: CDR1 MDHEN, CDR2 SYDVKM. V lost 2 bases and J lost 3; bases outside the gene matches: 7. The CDR3 runs to 15 residues. CDR3 in amino acids: CASSLVLAVNYEQYF. CDR3 bases: TGTGCCAGCAGTTTAGTCCTAGCGGTAAACTACGAGCAGTACTTC.

The V call is TRBV18, the J call TRBJ1-3; unclear D gene. Trimming left V 2 bases short and J 0 bases short, with 11 bases between. Looked up from germline, CDR1 is KGHSH and CDR2 is LQKENI. CDR3 size: 16 residues. In DNA, the CDR3 is TGTGCCAGCTCACCAAACAGCGGACTCTCTGGAAACACCATATATTTT. As protein: CASSPNSGLSGNTIYF. Using reference TRBV18 and TRBJ1-3 for the parts outside the CDR3, the full variable domain is NAGVMQNPRHLVRRRGQEARLRCSPMKGHSHVYWYRQLPEEGLKFMVYLQKENIIDESGMPKERFSAEFPKEGPSILRIQQVVRGDSAAYFCASSPNSGLSGNTIYFGEGSWLTVV.